Listed here is a single TCR beta chain. Its cognate antigen is unknown. This entry belongs to a study of shared clonotypes between healthy human individuals. Study-wide background: Plates per donor: three CD4 naive, three CD4 memory, two CD8 naive, one CD8 memory.

The study's findings and limits: Memory subsets generally showed smaller estimated richness than naive subsets did.

As defined, naive CD8 cells were CD45RO-negative and positively selected for CCR7, with terminally differentiated effector memory CD45RA+ cells excluded. Donors were healthy HIV-negative adults without recently reported acute infections or vaccinations. Over several immunoSEQ plates, each subset's genomic DNA was distributed in even portions. TCRdb's table, derived via immunoSEQ multiplex PCR, lists solely in-frame clones and lacks some. The sample has around 1.9 million clones; around 95% are singletons. The sequenced material came from naive CD8+ T cells from PBMCs. This TCR came from a man in his late teens or twenties in good health. Some clones in this sample may be carry-over from other donors' samples.

CDR3 amino acids: CASSFLAALGFNEQFF. The CDR3 nucleotides read TGTGCCAGCAGCTTCCTGGCTGCTCTAGGGTTCAATGAGCAGTTCTTC. The V call is TRBV5-8, the J call TRBJ2-1; D is unresolved. V was clipped by 2 bases and J by 6 bases, with 18 bases between them. This CDR3 is built from 16 residues. CDR1 SGHTS and CDR2 YDEGEE come from the germline V gene. Based on the CDR3 plus reference TRBV5-8 and TRBJ2-1, the full variable domain is EAGVTQSPTHLIKTRGQQATLRCSPISGHTSVYWYQQALGLGLQFLLWYDEGEERNRGNFPPRFSGRQFPNYSSELNVNALELEDSALYLCASSFLAALGFNEQFFGPGTRLTVL.